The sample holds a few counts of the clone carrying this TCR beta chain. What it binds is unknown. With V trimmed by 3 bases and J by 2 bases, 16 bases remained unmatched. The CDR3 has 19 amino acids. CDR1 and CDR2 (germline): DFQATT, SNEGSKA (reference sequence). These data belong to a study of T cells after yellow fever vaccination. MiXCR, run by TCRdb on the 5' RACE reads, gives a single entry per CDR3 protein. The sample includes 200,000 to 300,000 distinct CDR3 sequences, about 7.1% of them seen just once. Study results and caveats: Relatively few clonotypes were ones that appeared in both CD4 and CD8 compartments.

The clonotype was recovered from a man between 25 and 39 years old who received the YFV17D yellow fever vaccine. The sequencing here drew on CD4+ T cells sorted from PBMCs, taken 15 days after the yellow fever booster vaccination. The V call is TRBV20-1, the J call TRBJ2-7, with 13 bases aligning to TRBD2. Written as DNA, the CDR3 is TGCAGTGCTAGCGGGGATGGGGGACTAGCGGGAAGGGTCGCCTACGAGCAGTACTTC. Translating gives CSASGDGGLAGRVAYEQYF.